The clone carrying this T cell receptor (beta chain) has ten or more counts. Its antigen remains unknown. The data originate from a study of T-cell reconstitution after alpha-beta-depleted transplantation in children. Study-level results: Reported findings indicate that, about two months after transplant, alpha-beta T cells came from several hundred expanded clones, which were derived from non-depleted graft cells. Some patients showed high day-60 TCRbeta diversity, which derived from surviving recipient T cells and thymic progenitors. A year had passed since transplant, and T-cell counts and diversity by then came mostly from newly produced T cells.

The library targeted TCRbeta and was prepared with unique molecular identifiers. TCRdb used MiXCR to reprocess the PCR reads, holding one entry per CDR3 protein. In the table there are roughly 500,000 distinct CDR3 sequences, 10% of which are singletons. The V gene lost 5 bases and the J gene lost 4 bases, with 14 bases spanning the gap. Germline V CDR1 and CDR2: SGHAT, FQNNGV. The CDR3 contains 15 residues. This sequence originates from a child aged 2 to 15 with inherited bone marrow failure, due to receive a stem cell transplant. The sample was PBMCs, taken before TCRalphabeta/CD19-depleted stem cell transplant. The gene calls are TRBV11-2 and TRBJ2-2; tentative D call: TRBD1 (6 bases). CDR3 nucleotides: TGTGCCAGCAGCCCCGTAGGGGGTGTCACCGGGGAGCTGTTTTTT. Its protein product is CASSPVGGVTGELFF.